This T cell receptor beta chain was documented in a study of PD-1 blockade in classical Hodgkin lymphoma. Study summary: Intravenous nivolumab at 3 mg/kg was given to patients every 2 weeks. Findings and caveats of the study: TCR diversity at baseline was reported to be reduced in newly diagnosed patients relative to healthy donors. No one has yet defined what causes the repertoire differences, which may be disease activity or prior therapy. TCR diversity in CD4+, not CD8+, cells rose significantly by C4D1.

Comments on this clone: Its cognate antigen is unknown.

The assay was immunoSEQ multiplex PCR, and TCRdb's table has in-frame clones only and misses some. The sample shows about 33,000 clones, around 74% of them seen only once. Germline V lookup: CDR1 GTSNPN, CDR2 SVGIG (reference sequence). The CDR3 has 12 residues. Specified time point: cycle 4 day 1 (C4D1), after 6 weeks of nivolumab. Patients all relapsed after autologous stem cell transplantation, and there was variation in brentuximab vedotin exposure. The rearrangement joins TRBV30 to TRBJ2-5, with TRBD1 identical over 8 bases. The J call is in doubt because the DNA end fits TRBJ2-7 better. This sequence was found in a human donor with classical Hodgkin lymphoma. The sample in question was peripheral blood mononuclear cells (PBMCs), obtained before the fourth cycle of nivolumab. The chain's CDR3 is CAWSVQGDEQYF. The CDR3, as DNA: TGTGCCTGGAGTGTACAGGGGGACGAGCAGTACTTC.